Shown below are 2 T cell receptor beta chains from a single sample sequenced in a study of shared clonotypes between healthy human individuals. This table comes from immunoSEQ multiplex PCR, and its TCRdb copy is limited to in-frame clones, with some not included. This table holds approximately 700,000 clones, 60% to 75% found once. Sequenced material: memory CD4+ T cells sorted from blood. Subset denoted: CD45RA-negative fraction. These TCRs come from a woman aged 25 to 39 in good health.

The gene calls are TRBV18 and TRBJ2-2; D unclear. CDR1 is KGHSH and CDR2 is LQKENI in the germline V gene. The CDR3 is 15 amino acids. The V gene lost 6 bases and the J gene lost 2 bases, with 13 bases spanning the gap. CDR3: CASSSASVNTGELFF. DNA for the CDR3: TGTGCCAGCTCCTCAGCGTCGGTTAACACCGGGGAGCTGTTTTTT.

The chain links TRBV19 to TRBJ1-1, with 7 bases matching TRBD1. The V gene end was trimmed by 6 bases and the J gene end by 0 bases; junction bases not matched to a gene: 10. The CDR3 is made up of 16 amino acids. Looked up from germline, CDR1 is LNHDA and CDR2 is SQIVND (reference sequence). The CDR3 sequence is CASSQPRQGLNTEAFF. CDR3 in DNA: TGTGCCAGTAGCCAACCCCGACAGGGACTGAACACTGAAGCTTTCTTT.